The rows below give T cell receptor beta chains drawn from one sample of a study of T cell repertoires in cytomegalovirus infection. TCRdb re-derived calls from the reads in MiXCR, one entry per CDR3 protein. The sample shows hundreds of thousands of distinct CDR3 sequences, roughly 17% of them seen only once. Sequencing input: PBMCs. The receptors stem from a human donor in good health (CMV status not recorded). Some clones in this sample may be carry-over from other donors' samples. CDR3s include the opening cysteine and the closing phenylalanine or tryptophan. Each record gives: V gene, J gene, clone size, D gene, CDR3 protein, CDR3 DNA. The D gene is left open where the match is weak. The size field is filled for only some rows; it gives once, few, many or a size class.

TRBV20-1	TRBJ2-2	NA	TRBD1	CSARDLTGGIKNTGELFF	TGCAGTGCTAGAGATTTGACAGGGGGGATAAAGAACACCGGGGAGCTGTTTTTT
TRBV18	TRBJ2-5	NA	NA	CASSPDSGETQYF	TGTGCCAGCTCACCAGACAGCGGAGAGACCCAGTACTTC
TRBV7-8	TRBJ2-3	many	NA	CASSPVLGVPDTQYF	TGTGCCAGCAGCCCCGTTCTGGGGGTGCCAGATACGCAGTATTTT
TRBV7-2	TRBJ2-7	many	TRBD1	CASSKTGGDVIYEQYF	TGTGCCAGCAGCAAGACAGGGGGCGACGTAATCTACGAGCAGTACTTC
TRBV28	TRBJ2-7	NA	TRBD1	CASSSGQGSDEQYF	TGTGCCAGCAGTTCCGGACAGGGTTCAGACGAGCAGTACTTC
TRBV3-1	TRBJ2-2	NA	NA	CASSPSGYVPGELFF	TGTGCCAGCAGCCCCTCCGGGTACGTGCCCGGGGAGCTGTTTTTT
TRBV12-3/TRBV12-4	TRBJ2-1	many	TRBD1	CASSFYRQGHNEQFF	TGTGCCAGCAGTTTCTACAGACAGGGCCACAATGAGCAGTTCTTC
TRBV27	TRBJ1-2	few	NA	CASSSQYGDPRGNYGYTF	TGTGCCAGCAGTTCACAATATGGGGACCCTCGGGGAAACTATGGCTACACCTTC
TRBV6-5	TRBJ1-3	NA	NA	CASSYSRSSPGNTIYF	TGTGCCAGCAGTTACTCTAGGTCGAGCCCTGGAAACACCATATATTTT
TRBV20-1	TRBJ2-7	NA	NA	CSATPGTGSSYEQYF	TGCAGTGCCACGCCCGGGACGGGAAGCTCCTACGAGCAGTACTTC
TRBV12-3/TRBV12-4	TRBJ2-7	NA	TRBD2	CASSLGLAGGPFSYEQYF	TGTGCCAGCAGTTTAGGACTAGCGGGGGGACCCTTCTCCTACGAGCAGTACTTC
TRBV5-4	TRBJ2-2	NA	TRBD1	CASSGRRGTGGWWNTGELFF	TGTGCCAGCAGCGGAAGAAGGGGAACAGGGGGTTGGTGGAACACCGGGGAGCTGTTTTTT
TRBV20-1	TRBJ1-6	NA	TRBD1	CSARDLGTGDSPLHF	TGCAGTGCTAGAGATCTGGGGACAGGGGATTCACCCCTCCACTTT
TRBV20-1	TRBJ2-5	NA	TRBD1	CSARGQGVETQYF	TGCAGTGCTAGGGGACAGGGGGTTGAGACCCAGTACTTC
TRBV28	TRBJ2-7	NA	NA	CASTQTPREQYF	TGTGCCAGCACCCAAACCCCCAGGGAGCAGTACTTC
TRBV5-4	TRBJ2-5	few	NA	CASSLEVVGAETQYF	TGTGCCAGCAGCTTAGAGGTTGTCGGGGCGGAGACCCAGTACTTC
TRBV27	TRBJ1-1	many	NA	CASRSVKGEAFF	TGTGCCAGCAGGTCGGTTAAAGGAGAAGCTTTCTTT
TRBV28	TRBJ2-1	few	TRBD2	CASSSAGGQNNEQFF	TGTGCCAGCAGTTCAGCGGGGGGACAAAACAATGAGCAGTTCTTC
TRBV5-1	TRBJ2-7	NA	TRBD1	CASSLRDRDYDEQYF	TGCGCCAGCAGCTTGAGGGACAGGGATTATGACGAGCAGTACTTC
TRBV7-9	TRBJ2-7	NA	NA	CASSLGQSPVTYEQYF	TGTGCCAGCAGCTTAGGTCAGAGTCCGGTAACATACGAGCAGTACTTC
TRBV7-9	TRBJ2-3	many	NA	CASSLVSGGVDTQYF	TGTGCCAGCAGCTTAGTTTCCGGGGGTGTCGATACGCAGTATTTT
TRBV12-3/TRBV12-4	TRBJ1-1	few	NA	CASSLGRGAEAFF	TGTGCCAGCAGTTTAGGCCGGGGGGCTGAAGCTTTCTTT
TRBV20-1	TRBJ2-7	NA	NA	CSAPTATSSYEQYF	TGCAGTGCTCCGACCGCCACAAGCTCCTACGAGCAGTACTTC
TRBV6-1	TRBJ1-5	few	NA	CASSSMGYSNQPQHF	TGTGCCAGCAGTTCGATGGGGTATAGCAATCAGCCCCAGCATTTT